Listed here are 16 T cell receptor beta chains from one sample, sequenced in a study of cytomegalovirus exposure and HLA in healthy donors. With 60 Vbeta and 13 Jbeta primers, the PCR was carried out. Sequenced by immunoSEQ multiplex PCR; TCRdb stores in-frame clones only, minus some. Altogether fewer than 250,000 clones are present, 60% to 80% being singletons, with the ten largest covering over 1.5%. Sequenced material: PBMCs. The receptor set was obtained from a male donor in good health and CMV-seronegative.

The chain has TRBV7-3 and TRBJ2-5; D gene unclear. The V gene's germline CDR1 is SGHTA and CDR2 FQGTGA. The CDR3 contains 15 residues. The germline V and J ends were trimmed by 1 base and 3 bases, with 12 bases remaining between them. DNA of the CDR3: TGTGCCAGCAGCTTAAGTGGCGGCTACAAAGAGACCCAGTACTTC. Its translation is CASSLSGGYKETQYF.

The V and J genes are TRBV7-2 and TRBJ2-7; TRBD1 matches at 11 bases. The CDR3 is 15 residues long. V lost 4 bases to trimming and J lost 4 bases; unmatched junction nucleotides: 6. In germline, CDR1 is SGHTA, CDR2 FQGNSA. CDR3 amino acids: CASSSTGTGGYEQYF. The CDR3 DNA is TGTGCCAGCAGCTCCACCGGGACAGGGGGTTACGAGCAGTACTTC.

The rearrangement uses TRBV5-1 and TRBJ2-2, with D uncertain. Germline V gene data show CDR1 as SGHRS and CDR2 as YFSETQ. Trimming pared 1 base from V and 7 bases from J, leaving 17 bases between. The CDR3 is made up of 16 amino acids. The CDR3 DNA follows: TGCGCCAGCAGCTTGATCCGGTTAACCTCGGGCGGGGAGCTGTTTTTT. Translated: CASSLIRLTSGGELFF.

This clone was detected once. The chain couples TRBV27 to TRBJ2-7; 12 bases map to TRBD1. Germline lookup yields CDR1 MNHEY and CDR2 SMNVEV (reference sequence). There are 15 residues in the CDR3. J lost 4 bases, V lost 0 bases, and 1 base had no gene match. CDR3 sequence reads: CASSLSGQGAYEQYF. The CDR3 DNA reads TGTGCCAGCAGTTTATCGGGACAGGGGGCTTACGAGCAGTACTTC.

This clone was detected a few times. This chain connects TRBV19 to TRBJ1-2; TRBD1 agrees at 7 bases. J was trimmed by 5 bases and V by 6 bases; bases with no gene match: 9. The CDR3 extends over 14 amino acids. Germline V gives CDR1 LNHDA, CDR2 SQIVND (reference sequence). The CDR3 is CASSRDSFSYGYTF. As DNA, the CDR3 is TGTGCCAGTAGCCGGGACAGCTTTTCTTATGGCTACACCTTC.

The chain links TRBV5-1 to TRBJ2-7, with a weak D call TRBD2 (6 bases). The CDR3 loop spans 14 amino acids. The V end lost 4 bases, the J end lost 7 bases, and 18 bases lay between the germline ends. CDR1 is SGHRS, CDR2 YFSETQ, per germline. The DNA for the CDR3 is TGCGCCAGCAGCACTCGGGACTCTCCCCTGGAGCAGTACTTC. This gives the protein CASSTRDSPLEQYF.

In this sample, this clone turned up a few times. The chain has TRBV5-6 and TRBJ1-1; 9 nucleotides agree with TRBD1. The CDR3 sequence is 14 residues long. The V and J ends lost 2 bases and 6 bases, in that order; junction bases with no gene match: 5. The germline V gene has CDR1 SGHDT and CDR2 YYEEEE. The CDR3 coding sequence is TGTGCCAGCAGCTTAGGACAGGGGAAGGCTGAAGCTTTCTTT. It is translated as CASSLGQGKAEAFF.

The DNA of the CDR3 is TGTGCCAGCAGCTTCACTCCATCGGACAGCCAGGAGGGCTACACCTTC. Translation gives CASSFTPSDSQEGYTF. The chain uses TRBV5-5 and TRBJ1-2, with a possible D match to TRBD1 (6 bases). The CDR3 runs 16 residues. Germline-derived CDR1 and CDR2 are SGHKS and YYEKEE (reference sequence). Trimming took 2 bases from V and 8 from J, leaving 22 bases between them.

V gene TRBV11-3 combines with J gene TRBJ2-3, with 8 bases identical to TRBD2. Per the germline V gene, CDR1 is SGHNT and CDR2 is YENEEA. The CDR3 extends over 15 amino acids. Losses at the gene ends were 5 bases for V and 2 bases for J; bases not matched to a gene: 6. The CDR3 sequence is CASSPGTSFTDTQYF. As DNA, the CDR3 is TGTGCCAGCAGCCCAGGGACTAGTTTCACAGATACGCAGTATTTT.

Of note for this clone: Other DNA sequences in the sample encode the same CDR3. The chain couples TRBV6-4 to TRBJ1-6; D might be TRBD1 (5 bases). The germline V gene encodes CDR1 MRHNA and CDR2 SNTAGT. This CDR3 has 15 amino acids. V was clipped by 2 bases and J by 4 bases, with 9 bases between them. CDR3 amino acids: CASSDTGTYNSPLHF. CDR3 coding DNA: TGTGCCAGCAGTGACACGGGGACTTATAATTCACCCCTCCACTTT.

The genes are TRBV5-6 and TRBJ2-3; D ambiguous. The CDR3 consists of 12 residues. Germline CDR1 reads SGHDT; CDR2 reads YYEEEE. V was shortened by 4 bases and J by 2 bases, with 5 bases between the two germline ends. In DNA form, the CDR3 reads TGTGCCAGCAGCCTAATCACAGATACGCAGTATTTT. Amino acids: CASSLITDTQYF.

This clone has a single count. The rearrangement uses TRBV11-2 and TRBJ2-1; TRBD2 matches 15 bases. Per germline, CDR1 SGHAT and CDR2 FQNNGV. This CDR3 contains 17 residues. V lost 1 base to trimming and J lost 7 bases; unmatched junction nucleotides: 5. CDR3 protein: CASSLGTSGRGDNEQFF. The CDR3 DNA sequence: TGTGCCAGCAGCTTAGGGACTAGCGGGAGGGGTGATAATGAGCAGTTCTTC.

This clone was seen a handful of times. The chain uses TRBV7-2 and TRBJ2-1; 11 bases match TRBD2. The CDR3 is 15 residues long. The germline V gene encodes CDR1 SGHTA and CDR2 FQGNSA. V shed 1 base, J shed 16 bases, and the junction held 12 bases outside the gene matches. The CDR3 nucleotides are TGTGCCAGCAGCTTAGTAACTAGCGGGGGCCAACAGCTATTCTTC. Protein product: CASSLVTSGGQQLFF.

The rearrangement joins TRBV29-1 to TRBJ2-7; D is unclear. The germline gives CDR1 SQVTM, CDR2 ANQGSEA. CDR3 length equals 14 residues. The V end was cut by 4 bases, the J end by 2 bases, with 15 bases between. CDR3 coding DNA: TGCAGCGTTGTTGGTGCAGGATTGACCTACGAGCAGTACTTC. It codes for CSVVGAGLTYEQYF.

V usage is TRBV6-5 and J usage is TRBJ1-6, with 10 bases matching TRBD1. V gave up 5 bases and J gave up 9 bases; unmatched junction bases: 4. Germline-derived CDR1 and CDR2 are MNHEY and SVGAGI. The CDR3 extends over 14 amino acids. CDR3 region: CASSPDRGRSPLHF. DNA of the CDR3: TGTGCCAGCAGTCCCGACAGGGGGCGTTCACCCCTCCACTTT.

The chain has TRBV27 and TRBJ2-2; a possible D gene is TRBD2 (5 bases). V was trimmed by 2 bases and J by 1 base, leaving 14 bases between them. The germline V gene has CDR1 MNHEY and CDR2 SMNVEV (reference sequence). The CDR3 totals 17 residues. CDR3 in amino acids: CASSLTRLEGNTGELFF. Written as DNA, the CDR3 is TGTGCCAGCAGTTTAACACGGCTAGAGGGGAACACCGGGGAGCTGTTTTTT.